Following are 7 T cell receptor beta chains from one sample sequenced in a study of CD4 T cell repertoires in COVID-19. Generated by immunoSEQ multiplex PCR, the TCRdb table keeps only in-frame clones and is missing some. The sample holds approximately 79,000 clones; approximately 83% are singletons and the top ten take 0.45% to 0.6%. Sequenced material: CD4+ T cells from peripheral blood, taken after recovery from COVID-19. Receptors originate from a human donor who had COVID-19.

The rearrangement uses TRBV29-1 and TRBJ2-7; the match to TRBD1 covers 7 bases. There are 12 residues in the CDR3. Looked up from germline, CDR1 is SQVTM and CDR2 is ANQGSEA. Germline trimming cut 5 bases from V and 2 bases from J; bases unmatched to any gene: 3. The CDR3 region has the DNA TGCAGCGTTCGACAGGGCGCCTACGAGCAGTACTTC. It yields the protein CSVRQGAYEQYF.

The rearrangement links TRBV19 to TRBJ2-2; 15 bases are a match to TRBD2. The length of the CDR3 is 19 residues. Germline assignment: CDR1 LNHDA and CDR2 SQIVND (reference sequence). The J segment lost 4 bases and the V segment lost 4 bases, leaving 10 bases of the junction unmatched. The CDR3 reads CASSSGGLAGGLSTGELFF. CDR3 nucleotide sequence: TGTGCCAGTAGTAGCGGAGGACTAGCGGGAGGGCTGAGCACCGGGGAGCTGTTTTTT.

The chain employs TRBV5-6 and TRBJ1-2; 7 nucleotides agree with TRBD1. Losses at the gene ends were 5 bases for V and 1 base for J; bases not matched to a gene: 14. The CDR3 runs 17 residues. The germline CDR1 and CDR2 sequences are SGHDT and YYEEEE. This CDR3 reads CASRLLLGTAINYGYTF. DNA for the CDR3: TGTGCCAGCAGGCTTTTGTTGGGGACAGCTATTAACTATGGCTACACCTTC.

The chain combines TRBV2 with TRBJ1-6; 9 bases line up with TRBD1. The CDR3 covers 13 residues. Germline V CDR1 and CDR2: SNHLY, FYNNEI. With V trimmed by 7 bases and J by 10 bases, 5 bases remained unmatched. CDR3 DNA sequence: TGTGCCAGCAATGGGGACAGGGAATCACCCCTCCACTTT. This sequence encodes CASNGDRESPLHF. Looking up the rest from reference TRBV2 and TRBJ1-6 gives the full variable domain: EPEVTQTPSHQVTQMGQEVILRCVPISNHLYFYWYRQILGQKVEFLVSFYNNEISEKSEIFDDQFSVERPDGSNFTLKIRSTKLEDSAMYFCASNGDRESPLHFGNGTRLTVT.

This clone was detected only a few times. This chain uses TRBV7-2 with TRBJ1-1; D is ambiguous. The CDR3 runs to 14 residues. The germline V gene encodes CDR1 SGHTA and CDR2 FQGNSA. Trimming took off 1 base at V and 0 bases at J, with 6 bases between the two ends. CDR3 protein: CASSLGTLNTEAFF. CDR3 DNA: TGTGCCAGCAGCTTAGGGACCCTGAACACTGAAGCTTTCTTT.

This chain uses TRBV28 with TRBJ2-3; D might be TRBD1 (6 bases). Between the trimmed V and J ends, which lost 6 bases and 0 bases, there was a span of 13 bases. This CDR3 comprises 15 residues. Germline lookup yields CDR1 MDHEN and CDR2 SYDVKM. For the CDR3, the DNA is TGTGCCAGCAGGGACAGTTCAGCTAGCACAGATACGCAGTATTTT. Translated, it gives CASRDSSASTDTQYF.

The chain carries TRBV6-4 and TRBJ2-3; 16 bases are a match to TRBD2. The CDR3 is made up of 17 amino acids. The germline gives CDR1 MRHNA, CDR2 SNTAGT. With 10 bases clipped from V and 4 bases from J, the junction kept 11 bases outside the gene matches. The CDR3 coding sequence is TGTGCCACTCCGGGACTAGCGGGGGGGCACCCCCCAGATACGCAGTATTTT. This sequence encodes CATPGLAGGHPPDTQYF.